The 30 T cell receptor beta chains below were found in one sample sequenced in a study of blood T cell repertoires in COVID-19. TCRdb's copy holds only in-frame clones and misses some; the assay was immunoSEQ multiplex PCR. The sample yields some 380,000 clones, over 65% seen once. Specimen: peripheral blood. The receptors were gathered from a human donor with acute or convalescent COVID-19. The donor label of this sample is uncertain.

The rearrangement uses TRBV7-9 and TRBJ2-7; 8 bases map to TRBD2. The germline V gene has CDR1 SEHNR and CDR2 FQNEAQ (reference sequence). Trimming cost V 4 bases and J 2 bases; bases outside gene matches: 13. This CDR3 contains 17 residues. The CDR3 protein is CASSSMGGGRSPYEQYF. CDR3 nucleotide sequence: TGTGCCAGCAGCTCCATGGGTGGCGGGAGGTCTCCCTACGAGCAGTACTTC.

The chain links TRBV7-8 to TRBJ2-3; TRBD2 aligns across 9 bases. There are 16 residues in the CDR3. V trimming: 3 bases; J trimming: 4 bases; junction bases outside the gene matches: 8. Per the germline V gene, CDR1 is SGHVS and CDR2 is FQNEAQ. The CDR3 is CASSLRLAGGADTQYF. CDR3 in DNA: TGTGCCAGCAGCTTGAGGTTGGCGGGAGGGGCAGATACGCAGTATTTT.

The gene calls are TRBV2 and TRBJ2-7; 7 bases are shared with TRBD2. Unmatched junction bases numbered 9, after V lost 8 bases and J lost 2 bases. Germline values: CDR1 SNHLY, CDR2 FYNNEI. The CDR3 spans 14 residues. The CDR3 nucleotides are TGTGCCAGCTCCCGCGGGAGAGGCGCCTACGAGCAGTACTTC. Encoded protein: CASSRGRGAYEQYF. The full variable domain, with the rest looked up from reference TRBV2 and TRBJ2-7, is EPEVTQTPSHQVTQMGQEVILRCVPISNHLYFYWYRQILGQKVEFLVSFYNNEISEKSEIFDDQFSVERPDGSNFTLKIRSTKLEDSAMYFCASSRGRGAYEQYFGPGTRLTVT.

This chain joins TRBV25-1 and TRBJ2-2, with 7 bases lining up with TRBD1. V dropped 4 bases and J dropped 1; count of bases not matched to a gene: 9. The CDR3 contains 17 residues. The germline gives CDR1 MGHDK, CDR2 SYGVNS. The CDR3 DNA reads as TGTGCCAGCAGTGTACGGGTCGGACAGGTGAACACCGGGGAGCTGTTTTTT. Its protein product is CASSVRVGQVNTGELFF.

DNA of the CDR3: TGTGCCAGCAGCTTAGATCCCAGGGGTAGGGGCTACACCTTC. Protein product: CASSLDPRGRGYTF. This rearrangement joins TRBV11-2 to TRBJ1-2; D might be TRBD1 (6 bases). The CDR3 runs to 14 residues. Per germline, CDR1 SGHAT and CDR2 FQNNGV. The germline V and J ends were trimmed by 0 bases and 8 bases, with 13 bases remaining between them. Using reference TRBV11-2 and TRBJ1-2 for the parts outside the CDR3, the full variable domain is EAGVAQSPRYKIIEKRQSVAFWCNPISGHATLYWYQQILGQGPKLLIQFQNNGVVDDSQLPKDRFSAERLKGVDSTLKIQPAKLEDSAVYLCASSLDPRGRGYTFGSGTRLTVV.

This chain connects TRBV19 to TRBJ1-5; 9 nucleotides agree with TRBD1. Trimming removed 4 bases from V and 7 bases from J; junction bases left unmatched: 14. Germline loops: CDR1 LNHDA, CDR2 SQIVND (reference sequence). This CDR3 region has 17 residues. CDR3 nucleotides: TGTGCCAGTAGTACCCCGCACGACAGGGGGAGAGGCCAGCCCCAGCATTTT. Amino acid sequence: CASSTPHDRGRGQPQHF.

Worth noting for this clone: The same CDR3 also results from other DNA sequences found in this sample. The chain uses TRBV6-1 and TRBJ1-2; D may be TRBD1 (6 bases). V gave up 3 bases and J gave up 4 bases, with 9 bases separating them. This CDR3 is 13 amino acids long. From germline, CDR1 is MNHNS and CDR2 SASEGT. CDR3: CASSETGSYGYTF. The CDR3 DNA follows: TGTGCCAGCAGTGAGACAGGTTCCTATGGCTACACCTTC.

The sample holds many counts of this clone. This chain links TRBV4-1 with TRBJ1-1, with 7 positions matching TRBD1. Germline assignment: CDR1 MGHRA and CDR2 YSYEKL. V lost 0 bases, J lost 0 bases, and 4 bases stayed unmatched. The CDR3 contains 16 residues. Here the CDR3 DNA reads TGCGCCAGCAGCCAAGATGCACAGGGGATGAACACTGAAGCTTTCTTT. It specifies CASSQDAQGMNTEAFF.

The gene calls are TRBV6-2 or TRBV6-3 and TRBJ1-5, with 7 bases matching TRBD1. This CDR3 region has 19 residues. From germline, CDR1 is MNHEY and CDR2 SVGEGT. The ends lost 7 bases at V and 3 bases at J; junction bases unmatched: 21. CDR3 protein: CASIPKARGRGSDNQPQHF. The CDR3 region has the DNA TGTGCCAGCATCCCCAAGGCTAGGGGGCGAGGTAGTGACAATCAGCCCCAGCATTTT.

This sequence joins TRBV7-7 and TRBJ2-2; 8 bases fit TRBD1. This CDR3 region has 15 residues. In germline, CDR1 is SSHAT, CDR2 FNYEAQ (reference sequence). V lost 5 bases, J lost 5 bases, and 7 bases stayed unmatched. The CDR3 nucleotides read TGTGCCAGCAGCCAGGGGGCCGGAGAGACCGGGGAGCTGTTTTTT. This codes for CASSQGAGETGELFF.

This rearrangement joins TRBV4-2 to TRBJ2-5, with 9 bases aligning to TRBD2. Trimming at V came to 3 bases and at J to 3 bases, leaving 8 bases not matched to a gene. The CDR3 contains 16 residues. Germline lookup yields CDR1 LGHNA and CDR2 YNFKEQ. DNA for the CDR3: TGTGCCAGCAGCCAGGTCGCTAGCGGGGCCAAAGAGACCCAGTACTTC. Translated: CASSQVASGAKETQYF.

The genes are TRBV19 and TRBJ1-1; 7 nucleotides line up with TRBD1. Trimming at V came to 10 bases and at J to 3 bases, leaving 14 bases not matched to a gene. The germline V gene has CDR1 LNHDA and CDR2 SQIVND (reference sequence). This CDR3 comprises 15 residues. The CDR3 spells CATRGQLLRHTEAFF. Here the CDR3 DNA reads TGTGCCACCAGGGGACAGCTCCTTCGACACACTGAAGCTTTCTTT. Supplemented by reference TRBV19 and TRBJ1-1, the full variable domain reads DGGITQSPKYLFRKEGQNVTLSCEQNLNHDAMYWYRQDPGQGLRLIYYSQIVNDFQKGDIAEGYSVSREKKESFPLTVTSAQKNPTAFYLCATRGQLLRHTEAFFGQGTRLTVV.

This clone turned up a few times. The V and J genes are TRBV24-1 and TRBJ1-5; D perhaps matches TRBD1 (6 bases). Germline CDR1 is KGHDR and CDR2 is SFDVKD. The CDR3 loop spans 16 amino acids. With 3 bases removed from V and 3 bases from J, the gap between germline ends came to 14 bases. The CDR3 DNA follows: TGTGCCACCAGTGATCCAGCGGGGGCTCCCAATCAGCCCCAGCATTTT. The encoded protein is CATSDPAGAPNQPQHF.

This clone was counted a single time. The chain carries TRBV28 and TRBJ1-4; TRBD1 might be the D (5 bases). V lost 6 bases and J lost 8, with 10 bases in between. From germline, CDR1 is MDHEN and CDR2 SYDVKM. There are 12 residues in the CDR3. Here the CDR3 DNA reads TGTGCCAGCAGGGCCGGGGGAGAAAAACTGTTTTTT. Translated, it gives CASRAGGEKLFF.

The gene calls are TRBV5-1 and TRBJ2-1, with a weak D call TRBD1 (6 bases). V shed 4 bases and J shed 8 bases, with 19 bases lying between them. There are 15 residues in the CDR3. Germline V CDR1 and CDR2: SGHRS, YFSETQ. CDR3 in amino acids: CASSPTGLKRDEQFF. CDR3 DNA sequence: TGCGCCAGCAGCCCAACAGGGCTCAAGAGGGATGAGCAGTTCTTC. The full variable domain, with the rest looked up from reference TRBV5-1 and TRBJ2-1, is KAGVTQTPRYLIKTRGQQVTLSCSPISGHRSVSWYQQTPGQGLQFLFEYFSETQRNKGNFPGRFSGRQFSNSRSEMNVSTLELGDSALYLCASSPTGLKRDEQFFGPGTRLTVL.

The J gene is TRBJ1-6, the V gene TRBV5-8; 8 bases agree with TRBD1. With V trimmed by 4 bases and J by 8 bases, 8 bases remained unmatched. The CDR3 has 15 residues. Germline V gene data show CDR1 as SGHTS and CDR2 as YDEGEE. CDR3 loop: CASSPRGRVDSPLHF. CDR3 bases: TGTGCCAGCAGCCCCAGGGGGCGCGTCGATTCACCCCTCCACTTT.

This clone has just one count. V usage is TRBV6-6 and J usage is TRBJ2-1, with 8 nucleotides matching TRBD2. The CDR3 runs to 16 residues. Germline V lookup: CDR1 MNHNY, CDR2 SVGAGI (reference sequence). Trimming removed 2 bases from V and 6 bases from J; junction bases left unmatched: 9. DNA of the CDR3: TGTGCCAGCAGTTACCCCGGGACTAGAGGGCTCAATGAGCAGTTCTTC. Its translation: CASSYPGTRGLNEQFF.

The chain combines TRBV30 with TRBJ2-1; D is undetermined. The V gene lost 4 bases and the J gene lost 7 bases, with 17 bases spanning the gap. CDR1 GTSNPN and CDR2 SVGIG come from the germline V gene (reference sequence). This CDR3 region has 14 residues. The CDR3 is CAWNYSPYGNEQFF. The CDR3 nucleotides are TGTGCCTGGAATTATAGCCCTTATGGGAATGAGCAGTTCTTC.

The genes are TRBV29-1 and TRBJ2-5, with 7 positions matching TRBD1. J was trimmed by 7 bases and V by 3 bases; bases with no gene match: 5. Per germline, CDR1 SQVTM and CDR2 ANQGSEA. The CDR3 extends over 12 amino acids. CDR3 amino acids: CSVEGQLGTQYF. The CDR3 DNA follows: TGCAGCGTTGAGGGACAGCTTGGGACCCAGTACTTC.

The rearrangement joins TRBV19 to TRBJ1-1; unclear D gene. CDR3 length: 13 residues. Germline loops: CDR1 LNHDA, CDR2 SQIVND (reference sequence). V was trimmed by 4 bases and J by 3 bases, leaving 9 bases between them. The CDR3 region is CASSTLRDTEAFF. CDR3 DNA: TGTGCCAGTAGTACCCTGAGGGACACTGAAGCTTTCTTT.

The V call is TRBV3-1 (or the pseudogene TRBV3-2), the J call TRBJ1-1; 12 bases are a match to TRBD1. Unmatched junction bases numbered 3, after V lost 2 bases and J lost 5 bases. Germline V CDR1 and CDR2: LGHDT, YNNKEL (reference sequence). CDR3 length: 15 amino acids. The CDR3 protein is CASSQRDRGHTEAFF. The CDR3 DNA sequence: TGTGCCAGCAGCCAACGGGACAGGGGGCATACTGAAGCTTTCTTT.

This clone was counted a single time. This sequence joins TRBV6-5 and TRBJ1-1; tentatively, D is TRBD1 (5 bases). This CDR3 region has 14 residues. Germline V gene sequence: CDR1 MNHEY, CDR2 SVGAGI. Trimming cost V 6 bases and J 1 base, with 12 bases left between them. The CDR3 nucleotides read TGTGCCAGCAGAGAGCAGGGAGGGAACACTGAAGCTTTCTTT. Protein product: CASREQGGNTEAFF.

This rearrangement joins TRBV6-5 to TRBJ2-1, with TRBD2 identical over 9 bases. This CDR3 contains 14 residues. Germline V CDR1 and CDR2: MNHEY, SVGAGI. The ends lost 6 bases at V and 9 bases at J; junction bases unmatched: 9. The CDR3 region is CASRPGLAFGEQFF. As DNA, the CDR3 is TGTGCCAGCAGGCCGGGACTAGCTTTCGGTGAGCAGTTCTTC.

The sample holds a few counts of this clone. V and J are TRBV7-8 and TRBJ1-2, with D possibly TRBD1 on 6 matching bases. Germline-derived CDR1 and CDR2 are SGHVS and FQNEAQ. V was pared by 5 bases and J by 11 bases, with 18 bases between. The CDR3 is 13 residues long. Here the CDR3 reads CASSHREQGLYTF. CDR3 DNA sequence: TGTGCCAGCAGCCACCGCGAACAGGGTTTGTACACCTTC.

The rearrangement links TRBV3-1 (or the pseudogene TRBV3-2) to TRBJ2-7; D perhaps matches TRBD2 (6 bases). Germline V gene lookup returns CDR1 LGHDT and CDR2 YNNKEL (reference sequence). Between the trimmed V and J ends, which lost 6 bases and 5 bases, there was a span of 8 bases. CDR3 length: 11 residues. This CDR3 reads CASRRGNEQYF. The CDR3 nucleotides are TGTGCCAGCAGGCGGGGAAACGAGCAGTACTTC.

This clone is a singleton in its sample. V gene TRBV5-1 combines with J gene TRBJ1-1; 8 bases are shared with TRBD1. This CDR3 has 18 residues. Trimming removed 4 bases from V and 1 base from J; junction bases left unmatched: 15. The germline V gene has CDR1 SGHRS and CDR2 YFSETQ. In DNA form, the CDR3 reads TGCGCCAGCAGCATATTTGAGTGGACAGGGAGGACGAACACTGAAGCTTTCTTT. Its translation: CASSIFEWTGRTNTEAFF.

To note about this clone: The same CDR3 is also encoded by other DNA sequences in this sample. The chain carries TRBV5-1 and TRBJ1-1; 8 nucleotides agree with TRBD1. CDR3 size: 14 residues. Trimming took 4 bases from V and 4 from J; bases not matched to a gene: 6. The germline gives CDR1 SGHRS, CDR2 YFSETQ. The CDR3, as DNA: TGCGCCAGCAGCGGGCAGGGGGCAGGCACTGAAGCTTTCTTT. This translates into CASSGQGAGTEAFF.

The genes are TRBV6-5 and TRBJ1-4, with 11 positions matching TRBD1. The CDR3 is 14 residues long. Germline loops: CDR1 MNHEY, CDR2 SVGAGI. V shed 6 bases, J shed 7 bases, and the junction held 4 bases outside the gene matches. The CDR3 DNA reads TGTGCCAGCAGCACGGACAGGGGGCGTGAAAAACTGTTTTTT. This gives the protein CASSTDRGREKLFF.

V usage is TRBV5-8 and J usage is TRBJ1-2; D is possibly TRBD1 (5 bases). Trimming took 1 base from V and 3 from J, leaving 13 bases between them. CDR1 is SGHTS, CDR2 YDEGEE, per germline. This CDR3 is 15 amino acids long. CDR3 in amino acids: CASSLWGDTDYGYTF. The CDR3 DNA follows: TGTGCCAGCAGCTTGTGGGGGGATACGGACTATGGCTACACCTTC.

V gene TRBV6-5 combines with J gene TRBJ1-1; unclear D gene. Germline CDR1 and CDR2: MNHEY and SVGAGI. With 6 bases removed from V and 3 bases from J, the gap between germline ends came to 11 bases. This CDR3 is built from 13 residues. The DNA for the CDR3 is TGTGCCAGCAGCCCCCCCGGTGACACTGAAGCTTTCTTT. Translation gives CASSPPGDTEAFF.